This TCR beta chain derives from a study of blood T cell repertoires in COVID-19. Study-wide background: Whether acute or convalescent, the COVID-19 samples came from the United States, Italy and Spain.

Authors' methods: By means of reference gene primer amplification, nucleated cell counts were estimated. TCRdb keeps only in-frame clones here, not all; method: immunoSEQ multiplex PCR. The DNA gave D and trimming, while V, J and clone size come from that table. The repertoire holds under 300,000 clones, with just under 90% as singletons. This CDR3 comprises 17 residues. From germline, CDR1 is KGHSH and CDR2 LQKENI. Trimming took 3 bases from V and 4 from J; bases not matched to a gene: 11. The sequenced sample was peripheral blood. The sequence was obtained from a woman aged 40 to 50 with acute or convalescent COVID-19. The J gene is TRBJ1-2, the V gene TRBV18, with 10 bases that match TRBD1. CDR3 nucleotides: TGTGCCAGCTCACCGTACAGAGGGACAGGGGAGCGCTATGGCTACACCTTC. Encoded protein: CASSPYRGTGERYGYTF.